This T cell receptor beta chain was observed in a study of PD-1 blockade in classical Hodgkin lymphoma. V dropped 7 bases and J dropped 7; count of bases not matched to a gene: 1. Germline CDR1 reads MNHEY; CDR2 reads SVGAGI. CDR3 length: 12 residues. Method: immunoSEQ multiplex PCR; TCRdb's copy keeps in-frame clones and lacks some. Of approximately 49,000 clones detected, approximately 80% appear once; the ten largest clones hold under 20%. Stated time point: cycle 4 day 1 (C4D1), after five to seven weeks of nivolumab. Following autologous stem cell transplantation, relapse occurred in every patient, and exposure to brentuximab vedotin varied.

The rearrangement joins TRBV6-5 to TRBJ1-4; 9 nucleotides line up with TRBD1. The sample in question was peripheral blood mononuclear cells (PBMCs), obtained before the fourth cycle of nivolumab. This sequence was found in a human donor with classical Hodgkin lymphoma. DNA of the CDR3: TGTGCCAGCAAGACAGGGGGTGAAAAACTGTTTTTT. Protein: CASKTGGEKLFF.